This entry concerns a single T cell receptor (beta chain). This specimen belongs to a study of radiation and T cells in renal cell carcinoma. V was clipped by 0 bases and J by 4 bases, with 9 bases between them. Germline V gene data show CDR1 as SGHRS and CDR2 as YFSETQ. The CDR3 spans 14 residues. Sequencing used immunoSEQ multiplex PCR; TCRdb keeps in-frame clones, though not all of them. Of approximately 140,000 clones listed, 88% are singletons. Regarding time point: baseline pretreatment blood. The treatment here: 15 Gy SBRT to primary tumor, nephrectomy 4 weeks later. This TCR came from a woman in her seventies with renal cell carcinoma. Sequenced material: blood, taken from a patient whose treatment included radiotherapy and nephrectomy. The chain couples TRBV5-1 to TRBJ2-3, with D perhaps matching TRBD1 (6 bases). CDR3 region: CASSLDGGPDTQYF. The CDR3 region has the DNA TGCGCCAGCAGCTTGGATGGGGGCCCAGATACGCAGTATTTT. Looking up the rest from reference TRBV5-1 and TRBJ2-3 gives the full variable domain: KAGVTQTPRYLIKTRGQQVTLSCSPISGHRSVSWYQQTPGQGLQFLFEYFSETQRNKGNFPGRFSGRQFSNSRSEMNVSTLELGDSALYLCASSLDGGPDTQYFGPGTRLTVL.